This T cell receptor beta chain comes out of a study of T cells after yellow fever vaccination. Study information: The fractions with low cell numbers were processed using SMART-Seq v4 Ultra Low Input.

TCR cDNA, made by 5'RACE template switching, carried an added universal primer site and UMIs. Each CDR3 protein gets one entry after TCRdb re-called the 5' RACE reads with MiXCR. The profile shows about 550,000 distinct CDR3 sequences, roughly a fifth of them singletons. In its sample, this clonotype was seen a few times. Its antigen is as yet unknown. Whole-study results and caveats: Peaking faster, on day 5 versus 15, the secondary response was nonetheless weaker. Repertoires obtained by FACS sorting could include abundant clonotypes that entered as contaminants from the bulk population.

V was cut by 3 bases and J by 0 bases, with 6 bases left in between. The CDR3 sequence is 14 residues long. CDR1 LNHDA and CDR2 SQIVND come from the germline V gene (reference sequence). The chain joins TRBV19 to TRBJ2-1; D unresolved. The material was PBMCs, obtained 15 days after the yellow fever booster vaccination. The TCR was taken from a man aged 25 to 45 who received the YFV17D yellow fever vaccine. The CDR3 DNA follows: TGTGCCAGTAGTATGGAAAGCTCCTACAATGAGCAGTTCTTC. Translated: CASSMESSYNEQFF.